The next 20 T cell receptor beta chains were all read from a single sample in a study of T cell changes during pregnancy in multiple sclerosis. The assay was immunoSEQ multiplex PCR, and TCRdb's table has in-frame clones only and misses some. The data show about 40,000 clones, with over 80% seen just once and about 5.2% held by the top ten. The sequenced sample was peripheral blood, obtained in the first trimester of pregnancy. Receptors were obtained from a female donor in good health, enrolled as a control in a pregnancy study.

About this clone itself: A read error may produce the germline difference seen at one junction end. The chain links TRBV5-5 to TRBJ1-1; 7 bases align to TRBD1. The length of the CDR3 is 15 residues. CDR1 is SGHKS and CDR2 is YYEKEE in the germline V gene (reference sequence). The CDR3, as DNA: TGTGTCAGCAGCTTCGCCCGGACAGGACGCACTGAAGCTTTCTTT. Protein sequence: CVSSFARTGRTEAFF.

V and J are TRBV6-4 and TRBJ1-5; D unresolved. Trimming removed 8 bases at V and 6 bases at J, with 14 bases between. CDR3 size: 13 residues. Per germline, CDR1 MRHNA and CDR2 SNTAGT. The CDR3 loop reads CASSPGEGQPQHF. Here the CDR3 DNA reads TGTGCCAGCTCGCCAGGAGAGGGTCAGCCCCAGCATTTT.

V is TRBV19 and J is TRBJ2-7, with 12 bases that match TRBD1. V lost 3 bases and J lost 2; bases outside the gene matches: 8. Germline assignment: CDR1 LNHDA and CDR2 SQIVND (reference sequence). The CDR3 length is 17 residues. The CDR3 nucleotides are TGTGCCAGTAGTATCCCCGGGACAGGGGGCGGAACCTACGAGCAGTACTTC. This codes for CASSIPGTGGGTYEQYF.

The chain couples TRBV6-5 to TRBJ1-1; no definite D call. Per germline, CDR1 MNHEY and CDR2 SVGAGI. V lost 6 bases and J 2 bases, leaving 4 bases between the germline ends. CDR3 length: 11 amino acids. Written as DNA, the CDR3 is TGTGCCAGCAGGAGAAACACTGAAGCTTTCTTT. Its translation: CASRRNTEAFF.

The CDR3 loop reads CASSPGLAVRYEQYF. DNA of the CDR3: TGCGCCAGCAGTCCAGGACTAGCGGTTCGGTACGAGCAGTACTTC. The chain is built from TRBV5-1 and TRBJ2-7, with 10 positions matching TRBD2. V trimming: 5 bases; J trimming: 4 bases; junction bases outside the gene matches: 9. Per germline, CDR1 SGHRS and CDR2 YFSETQ. The length of the CDR3 is 15 residues.

The chain has TRBV7-2 and TRBJ2-1, with 12 bases aligning to TRBD2. This CDR3 is built from 15 residues. V dropped 5 bases and J dropped 4; count of bases not matched to a gene: 3. Germline V CDR1 and CDR2: SGHTA, FQGNSA. CDR3: CASSMTSGGYNEQFF. The CDR3 DNA reads as TGTGCCAGCAGCATGACTAGCGGGGGTTACAATGAGCAGTTCTTC.

This chain links TRBV5-1 with TRBJ2-1, with TRBD2 identical over 7 bases. The CDR3 totals 15 residues. The V gene's germline CDR1 is SGHRS and CDR2 YFSETQ. V was pared by 4 bases and J by 5 bases, with 9 bases of the junction left unmatched. The CDR3 DNA sequence: TGCGCCAGCAGCCCAATTGTGGGGGGGAACAATGAGCAGTTCTTC. Translated, it gives CASSPIVGGNNEQFF.

The chain recombines TRBV25-1 with TRBJ1-2, with TRBD1 matching over 7 bases. With 4 bases clipped from V and 5 bases from J, the junction kept 4 bases outside the gene matches. This CDR3 has 13 amino acids. Per germline, CDR1 MGHDK and CDR2 SYGVNS. DNA of the CDR3: TGTGCCAGCAGTGCCGGGACAGCGTATGGCTACACCTTC. Translated: CASSAGTAYGYTF.

This rearrangement joins TRBV5-5 to TRBJ1-5; D not resolved. In germline, CDR1 is SGHKS, CDR2 YYEKEE (reference sequence). The CDR3 is 14 amino acids. V gave up 1 base and J gave up 3 bases, with 8 bases separating them. CDR3 coding DNA: TGTGCCAGCAGCTTGCTTCAGGCCAATCAGCCCCAGCATTTT. Translating it yields CASSLLQANQPQHF.

This sequence joins TRBV18 and TRBJ2-2, with 7 bases fitting TRBD1. In germline, CDR1 is KGHSH, CDR2 LQKENI. This CDR3 has 16 residues. V was pared by 4 bases and J by 1 base, with 6 bases of the junction left unmatched. CDR3 sequence: CASSREGTENTGELFF. In DNA form, the CDR3 reads TGTGCCAGCTCACGCGAGGGGACAGAGAACACCGGGGAGCTGTTTTTT.

The chain recombines TRBV4-3 with TRBJ1-2; the match to TRBD1 covers 7 bases. From germline, CDR1 is LGHNA and CDR2 YSLEER. V gave up 4 bases and J gave up 4 bases; unmatched junction bases: 18. The length of the CDR3 is 18 residues. CDR3 DNA sequence: TGCGCCAGCAGCCCCCGGCGAACAGGGGCCGTGTCCTTCTATGGCTACACCTTC. Its protein is CASSPRRTGAVSFYGYTF.

The chain is built from TRBV6-6 and TRBJ1-1; no clear D gene. CDR3 length: 15 residues. The germline V and J ends were trimmed by 5 bases and 1 base, with 14 bases remaining between them. Germline CDR1 MNHNY, CDR2 SVGAGI (reference sequence). CDR3 in amino acids: CASSGNGVSNTEAFF. CDR3 DNA sequence: TGTGCCAGCAGTGGGAACGGGGTCTCGAACACTGAAGCTTTCTTT.

The chain carries TRBV6-4 and TRBJ2-3; TRBD2 aligns across 9 bases. The J segment lost 4 bases and the V segment lost 0 bases, leaving 5 bases of the junction unmatched. This CDR3 region has 16 residues. In germline, CDR1 is MRHNA, CDR2 SNTAGT. CDR3 region: CASSDSGGGAADTQYF. The CDR3, as DNA: TGTGCCAGCAGTGACTCTGGCGGGGGGGCCGCAGATACGCAGTATTTT.

This chain joins TRBV4-3 and TRBJ1-2; possible D gene TRBD1, 6 bases. The germline V gene has CDR1 LGHNA and CDR2 YSLEER. The CDR3 contains 15 residues. Trimming pared 0 bases from V and 13 bases from J, leaving 21 bases between. This chain's CDR3 is CASSQEEGGGSVPTF. The CDR3 DNA reads TGCGCCAGCAGCCAAGAGGAGGGGGGAGGGTCCGTCCCCACCTTC.

The chain has TRBV9 and TRBJ2-5, with TRBD1 matching 9 bases. V gave up 3 bases and J gave up 6 bases; unmatched junction bases: 6. The CDR3 is made up of 14 amino acids. Germline values: CDR1 SGDLS, CDR2 YYNGEE. CDR3 in DNA: TGTGCCAGCAGCGACCTGGACAGGGGACAGACCCAGTACTTC. Protein product: CASSDLDRGQTQYF. Supplemented by reference TRBV9 and TRBJ2-5, the full variable domain reads DSGVTQTPKHLITATGQRVTLRCSPRSGDLSVYWYQQSLDQGLQFLIQYYNGEERAKGNILERFSAQQFPDLHSELNLSSLELGDSALYFCASSDLDRGQTQYFGPGTRLLVL.

The rearrangement links TRBV5-5 to TRBJ1-6; 7 bases align to TRBD1. V shed 4 bases and J 9 bases; nucleotides not matched to a gene: 7. CDR1 is SGHKS and CDR2 is YYEKEE in the germline V gene (reference sequence). This CDR3 is 14 amino acids long. The CDR3 spells CASSAGDRVSPLHF. The CDR3 bases are TGTGCCAGCAGCGCAGGGGACAGAGTTTCACCCCTCCACTTT.

This chain connects TRBV5-1 to TRBJ2-3; 12 positions match TRBD2. Per the germline V gene, CDR1 is SGHRS and CDR2 is YFSETQ. The CDR3 runs to 20 residues. With 6 bases clipped from V and 2 bases from J, the junction kept 19 bases outside the gene matches. The CDR3, as DNA: TGCGCCAGCAAGGGGTCGGGGGAACTAGCGGGGGGCCGTCCCACAGATACGCAGTATTTT. As protein: CASKGSGELAGGRPTDTQYF.

The V call is TRBV30, the J call TRBJ1-1; 8 bases fit TRBD1. The CDR3 has 12 amino acids. Trimming removed 4 bases from V and 6 bases from J; junction bases left unmatched: 4. CDR1 is GTSNPN and CDR2 is SVGIG in the germline V gene (reference sequence). CDR3 loop: CAWTQGASEAFF. The CDR3 bases are TGTGCCTGGACTCAGGGGGCTTCTGAAGCTTTCTTT.

This clone was seen once. J is TRBJ2-7 and V is TRBV4-2, with D hard to call. V gave up 1 base and J gave up 6 bases, with 10 bases separating them. In germline, CDR1 is LGHNA, CDR2 YNFKEQ. The CDR3 spans 13 residues. CDR3 nucleotide sequence: TGTGCCAGCAGCCAAGTTCTCCGTAGCGAGCAGTACTTC. Translating it yields CASSQVLRSEQYF.

This clone was counted a single time. V and J are TRBV29-1 and TRBJ2-7, with 9 bases identical to TRBD1. Germline V gene sequence: CDR1 SQVTM, CDR2 ANQGSEA. Trimming cost V 5 bases and J 4 bases; bases outside gene matches: 6. The CDR3 extends over 13 amino acids. Here the CDR3 DNA reads TGCAGCGTTCCGGGACAGGGTTTTTACGAGCAGTACTTC. Its protein product is CSVPGQGFYEQYF.